What follows are 3 T cell receptor beta chains derived from one specimen sequenced in a study of beta chain features in type 1 diabetes. The sequenced template was cDNA made from the entire isolated RNA. The table came from immunoSEQ multiplex PCR; TCRdb's copy has only in-frame clones and leaves some out. The table has 360,000 or so clones, around 20% seen once. Sequences were obtained from naive CD4+ T cells from blood. These receptor sequences come from a woman aged 18-29 years in good health.

The chain is built from TRBV6-5 and TRBJ2-4; TRBD1 matches at 7 bases. CDR1 and CDR2 (germline): MNHEY, SVGAGI. The CDR3 loop spans 15 amino acids. With 5 bases clipped from V and 4 bases from J, the junction kept 8 bases outside the gene matches. The chain's CDR3 is CASSPWTGAKNIQYF. Written as DNA, the CDR3 is TGTGCCAGCAGTCCGTGGACAGGCGCTAAAAACATTCAGTACTTC.

The chain employs TRBV12-5 and TRBJ2-3; TRBD2 agrees at 12 bases. This CDR3 is built from 16 residues. CDR1 is LGHNT, CDR2 FRNRAP, per germline. Trimming removed 3 bases from V and 3 bases from J; junction bases left unmatched: 4. CDR3: CASGFGLAGRTDTQYF. Here the CDR3 DNA reads TGTGCTAGTGGTTTTGGACTAGCGGGAAGGACAGATACGCAGTATTTT.

The J gene is TRBJ1-2, the V gene TRBV6-6; D gene ambiguous. Trimming stripped 6 bases from V and 6 bases from J, with 17 bases between. CDR1 is MNHNY and CDR2 is SVGAGI in the germline V gene (reference sequence). The CDR3 is 14 residues long. This CDR3 is CASSSLPGRDGYTF. The CDR3 DNA follows: TGTGCCAGCAGCAGCCTTCCCGGGAGGGATGGCTACACCTTC.